This T cell receptor beta chain derives from a study of response to subunit inactivated influenza vaccine. The study's findings and limits: Authors suggested each seasonal flu vaccination may recruit only limited numbers of new T cells.

This clonotype appeared many times. Its antigen is undetermined. Trimming removed 0 bases from V and 1 base from J, with 18 bases in between. The CDR3 sequence is 17 residues long. The V gene's germline CDR1 is DFQATT and CDR2 SNEGSKA (reference sequence). In TCRdb, the RT-PCR reads were re-called with MiXCR into one record per CDR3 protein. Here the sample spans 150,000 to 200,000 distinct CDR3 sequences, around 10% being singletons. V usage is TRBV20-1 and J usage is TRBJ2-5, with a tentative D call TRBD2 (6 bases). This clonotype was obtained from a man aged 45-69 years who received an inactivated influenza vaccine. The material was CD8+ T cells sorted from PBMCs, obtained less than 30 months after vaccination. The CDR3 spells CSARDLLAAPFQETQYF. In DNA, the CDR3 is TGCAGTGCTAGAGATCTTTTAGCGGCGCCCTTCCAAGAGACCCAGTACTTC.